These 27 T cell receptor beta chains originate from one sample sequenced in a study of blood T cell repertoires in COVID-19. The method was immunoSEQ multiplex PCR; TCRdb's version includes in-frame clones alone and lacks a portion of them. In the table there are roughly 190,000 clones, approximately 87% of which are singletons. The sequenced material came from peripheral blood. Receptors originate from a man between 18 and 29 years old with active or convalescent COVID-19.

The chain combines TRBV5-1 with TRBJ2-2; the match to TRBD1 covers 7 bases. The CDR3 loop spans 14 amino acids. V gave up 9 bases and J gave up 4 bases; unmatched junction bases: 9. Per germline, CDR1 SGHRS and CDR2 YFSETQ. For the CDR3, the DNA is TGCGCCACAACAGGGGCAGGGACCACCGGGGAGCTGTTTTTT. Residues: CATTGAGTTGELFF.

This sequence joins TRBV13 and TRBJ2-3, with 8 nucleotides matching TRBD1. The CDR3 sequence is 15 residues long. J lost 0 bases, V lost 4 bases, and 3 bases had no gene match. The germline V gene has CDR1 PRHDT and CDR2 FYEKMQ (reference sequence). The CDR3 sequence is CASSSRTGSTDTQYF. For the CDR3, the DNA is TGTGCCAGCAGCTCTCGGACAGGGAGCACAGATACGCAGTATTTT.

The V and J genes are TRBV5-6 and TRBJ2-3; D remains ambiguous. Germline V gene sequence: CDR1 SGHDT, CDR2 YYEEEE. CDR3 length equals 13 residues. V was clipped by 3 bases and J by 1 base, with 6 bases between them. CDR3 in amino acids: CASSSPGTDTQYF. In DNA, the CDR3 is TGTGCCAGCAGCTCTCCAGGCACAGATACGCAGTATTTT.

The chain carries TRBV27 and TRBJ1-5, with a possible D match to TRBD1 (6 bases). The V gene's germline CDR1 is MNHEY and CDR2 SMNVEV (reference sequence). CDR3 size: 14 residues. The V gene lost 3 bases and the J gene lost 7 bases, with 13 bases spanning the gap. The DNA for the CDR3 is TGTGCCAGCAGTTTTAGGGGGGGTGGCCAGCCCCAGCATTTT. It codes for CASSFRGGGQPQHF.

The genes are TRBV2 and TRBJ1-2; TRBD1 matches at 11 bases. CDR3 length equals 14 residues. Germline lookup yields CDR1 SNHLY and CDR2 FYNNEI. After removal of 5 bases from V and 6 bases from J, the junction contained 5 bases not matched to a gene. CDR3 nucleotide sequence: TGTGCCAGCAGTAGGGACAGGGGGGAGGATGGCTACACCTTC. As protein: CASSRDRGEDGYTF.

The gene calls are TRBV28 and TRBJ1-5; D might be TRBD1 (5 bases). The CDR3 extends over 16 amino acids. Germline values: CDR1 MDHEN, CDR2 SYDVKM. Trimming took 2 bases from V and 1 from J, leaving 12 bases between them. The CDR3 protein is CASSLRWGESNQPQHF. The CDR3 DNA sequence: TGTGCCAGCAGTTTACGATGGGGGGAAAGCAATCAGCCCCAGCATTTT. The full variable domain, in which reference TRBV28 and TRBJ1-5 provide the parts outside the CDR3, is DVKVTQSSRYLVKRTGEKVFLECVQDMDHENMFWYRQDPGLGLRLIYFSYDVKMKEKGDIPEGYSVSREKKERFSLILESASTNQTSMYLCASSLRWGESNQPQHFGDGTRLSIL.

This chain joins TRBV18 and TRBJ2-7; TRBD2 aligns across 10 bases. This CDR3 is 17 amino acids long. V lost 2 bases and J lost 0; bases outside the gene matches: 7. CDR1 and CDR2 (germline): KGHSH, LQKENI. In DNA form, the CDR3 reads TGTGCCAGCTCACCAGCTAGCGGGAGCCGTAGCTCCTACGAGCAGTACTTC. Translating gives CASSPASGSRSSYEQYF. Based on the CDR3 plus reference TRBV18 and TRBJ2-7, the full variable domain is NAGVMQNPRHLVRRRGQEARLRCSPMKGHSHVYWYRQLPEEGLKFMVYLQKENIIDESGMPKERFSAEFPKEGPSILRIQQVVRGDSAAYFCASSPASGSRSSYEQYFGPGTRLTVT.

The chain uses TRBV7-3 and TRBJ2-7; no definite D call. V was trimmed by 1 base and J by 3 bases, leaving 7 bases between them. Germline V gene data show CDR1 as SGHTA and CDR2 as FQGTGA. This CDR3 contains 13 residues. The CDR3 DNA sequence: TGTGCCAGCAGCTTAATTCTAGGCTACGAGCAGTACTTC. Residues: CASSLILGYEQYF.

The chain joins TRBV18 to TRBJ1-2, with D possibly matching TRBD1 (5 bases). Germline V gene data show CDR1 as KGHSH and CDR2 as LQKENI. The germline V and J ends were trimmed by 3 bases and 3 bases, with 11 bases remaining between them. The CDR3 extends over 14 amino acids. CDR3 protein: CASSPIRDDYGYTF. Here the CDR3 DNA reads TGTGCCAGCTCACCGATCAGGGATGACTATGGCTACACCTTC.

This clone appeared a single time. The chain combines TRBV7-2 with TRBJ2-3; possibly TRBD1 for D (5 bases). The ends were cut back, 1 base at V and 4 bases at J, with 9 bases in the middle. The germline gives CDR1 SGHTA, CDR2 FQGNSA. This CDR3 comprises 14 residues. The CDR3, as DNA: TGTGCCAGCAGCTTAGTCAGGGAATCAGATACGCAGTATTTT. Protein sequence: CASSLVRESDTQYF. Variable domain in full (rest from reference TRBV7-2 and TRBJ2-3): GAGVSQSPSNKVTEKGKDVELRCDPISGHTALYWYRQSLGQGLEFLIYFQGNSAPDKSGLPSDRFSAERTGGSVSTLTIQRTQQEDSAVYLCASSLVRESDTQYFGPGTRLTVL.

The chain employs TRBV28 and TRBJ2-2; D gene ambiguous. Trimming stripped 11 bases from V and 4 bases from J, with 8 bases between. Germline V lookup: CDR1 MDHEN, CDR2 SYDVKM. The CDR3 runs to 11 residues. CDR3 region: CAPQITGELFF. As DNA, the CDR3 is TGTGCCCCACAAATCACCGGGGAGCTGTTTTTT. Combining the CDR3 with reference TRBV28 and TRBJ2-2 gives the whole variable domain DVKVTQSSRYLVKRTGEKVFLECVQDMDHENMFWYRQDPGLGLRLIYFSYDVKMKEKGDIPEGYSVSREKKERFSLILESASTNQTSMYLCAPQITGELFFGEGSRLTVL.

This chain links TRBV5-1 with TRBJ2-3; TRBD1 aligns across 7 bases. Germline V lookup: CDR1 SGHRS, CDR2 YFSETQ. CDR3 length equals 15 residues. The V gene end was trimmed by 5 bases and the J gene end by 4 bases; junction bases not matched to a gene: 10. The CDR3 here is CASRTGTVVADTQYF. CDR3 nucleotide sequence: TGCGCCAGCAGAACCGGGACAGTGGTAGCAGATACGCAGTATTTT.

The chain has TRBV7-6 and TRBJ1-1; possible D gene TRBD1, 5 bases. Trimming removed 1 base at V and 0 bases at J, with 9 bases between. Germline loops: CDR1 SGHVS, CDR2 FNYEAQ. This CDR3 region has 15 residues. CDR3 region: CASSLGGDLNTEAFF. CDR3 nucleotide sequence: TGTGCCAGCAGCTTAGGCGGGGACCTGAACACTGAAGCTTTCTTT.

The table lists this clone with a count of one. This rearrangement joins TRBV18 to TRBJ1-1; 7 nucleotides agree with TRBD1. This CDR3 comprises 15 residues. The junction had 9 bases not matched to a gene; V was cut back by 8 bases and J by 0 bases. From germline, CDR1 is KGHSH and CDR2 LQKENI. The CDR3 here is CASQTLGTVNTEAFF. CDR3 sequence (DNA): TGTGCCAGCCAGACACTCGGGACAGTGAACACTGAAGCTTTCTTT.

This chain uses TRBV10-3 with TRBJ2-5, with D unresolved. The CDR3 length is 13 residues. Deletions cut 5 bases from V and 5 bases from J, with 12 bases between. Per germline, CDR1 ENHRY and CDR2 SYGVKD. CDR3 residues: CAISLYAAETQYF. For the CDR3, the DNA is TGTGCCATCAGTCTCTATGCTGCGGAGACCCAGTACTTC.

This clone was counted only a few times. The chain employs TRBV19 and TRBJ1-3; unclear D gene. Per germline, CDR1 LNHDA and CDR2 SQIVND (reference sequence). This CDR3 has 14 amino acids. Trimming took off 10 bases at V and 4 bases at J, with 17 bases between the two ends. CDR3 sequence reads: CATEEATGGNTIYF. The CDR3 DNA is TGTGCCACCGAAGAGGCCACCGGAGGAAACACCATATATTTT.

This chain connects TRBV12-5 to TRBJ2-7; TRBD2 might be the D (8 bases). Germline CDR1 and CDR2: LGHNT and FRNRAP. This CDR3 spans 22 amino acids. Trimming took 1 base from V and 0 from J, leaving 31 bases between them. CDR3 loop: CASGLGPLVTGVTGGSSYEQYF. The CDR3 DNA sequence: TGTGCTAGTGGTTTGGGCCCCCTCGTCACAGGGGTGACGGGAGGGAGCTCCTACGAGCAGTACTTC. Drawing the rest from reference TRBV12-5 and TRBJ2-7, the complete variable domain is DARVTQTPRHKVTEMGQEVTMRCQPILGHNTVFWYRQTMMQGLELLAYFRNRAPLDDSGMPKDRFSAEMPDATLATLKIQPSEPRDSAVYFCASGLGPLVTGVTGGSSYEQYFGPGTRLTVT.

This clone was seen a single time. The rearrangement uses TRBV3-1 (or the pseudogene TRBV3-2) and TRBJ2-1; tentative D call: TRBD2 (5 bases). Germline CDR1 and CDR2: LGHDT and YNNKEL (reference sequence). V dropped 1 base and J dropped 6 bases, with 19 bases sitting between them. This CDR3 spans 17 amino acids. This CDR3 is CASSQVNFLALRNEQFF. The CDR3, as DNA: TGTGCCAGCAGCCAAGTAAACTTCCTAGCTCTTCGCAATGAGCAGTTCTTC.

The chain employs TRBV19 and TRBJ1-1; 8 nucleotides align to TRBD1. Germline CDR1 reads LNHDA; CDR2 reads SQIVND (reference sequence). Losses at the gene ends were 4 bases for V and 10 bases for J; bases not matched to a gene: 5. The CDR3 contains 12 residues. CDR3 residues: CASSTRDRRAFF. CDR3 nucleotides: TGTGCCAGTAGTACTCGGGACAGGCGAGCTTTCTTT.

V is TRBV19 and J is TRBJ1-5; 12 bases agree with TRBD1. Germline CDR1 LNHDA, CDR2 SQIVND (reference sequence). This CDR3 contains 16 residues. Trimming took 5 bases from V and 5 from J; bases not matched to a gene: 7. CDR3 DNA sequence: TGTGCCAGTAGTGTGGGACAGGGGGCGATCTATCAGCCCCAGCATTTT. This encodes CASSVGQGAIYQPQHF.

The chain links TRBV10-1 to TRBJ1-3, with 8 nucleotides matching TRBD1. V shed 5 bases and J 4 bases; nucleotides not matched to a gene: 10. Germline loops: CDR1 WNHNN, CDR2 SYGVQD (reference sequence). The CDR3 sequence is 16 residues long. This chain's CDR3 is CASSFGQGFVGNTIYF. The CDR3 nucleotides are TGCGCCAGCAGTTTCGGACAGGGCTTCGTCGGAAACACCATATATTTT.

This clone was counted only a few times. The chain is built from TRBV10-3 and TRBJ1-6; D gene uncertain. The CDR3 is 14 residues long. CDR1 and CDR2 (germline): ENHRY, SYGVKD. Deletions cut 6 bases from V and 2 bases from J, with 8 bases between. CDR3: CAISLGAYNSPLHF. CDR3 bases: TGTGCCATCAGCCTGGGAGCCTATAATTCACCCCTCCACTTT.

The rearrangement joins TRBV9 to TRBJ1-3, with 8 bases that match TRBD1. Per the germline V gene, CDR1 is SGDLS and CDR2 is YYNGEE. The CDR3 spans 15 residues. V shed 0 bases and J 4 bases; nucleotides not matched to a gene: 3. The DNA of the CDR3 is TGTGCCAGCAGCGTAGAGGACAGGGCCGGAAACACCATATATTTT. Protein product: CASSVEDRAGNTIYF.

V and J are TRBV24-1 and TRBJ2-2; D gene unclear. The CDR3 loop spans 13 amino acids. V was cut by 9 bases and J by 1 base, with 8 bases left in between. The V gene's germline CDR1 is KGHDR and CDR2 SFDVKD. This CDR3 is CATARLNTGELFF. For the CDR3, the DNA is TGTGCCACCGCGAGACTGAACACCGGGGAGCTGTTTTTT.

CDR3: CASSPSSGRNEQFF. For the CDR3, the DNA is TGTGCCAGCAGTCCATCCAGCGGGAGGAATGAGCAGTTCTTC. The rearrangement links TRBV6-2 or TRBV6-3 to TRBJ2-1; 9 positions agree with TRBD2. Germline V lookup: CDR1 MNHEY, CDR2 SVGEGT. The CDR3 has 14 residues. The V and J ends lost 5 bases and 7 bases, in that order; junction bases with no gene match: 6.

The rearrangement uses TRBV28 and TRBJ2-7; 10 bases fit TRBD1. This CDR3 has 18 amino acids. The J segment lost 3 bases and the V segment lost 4 bases, leaving 15 bases of the junction unmatched. Germline-derived CDR1 and CDR2 are MDHEN and SYDVKM. The CDR3 nucleotides read TGTGCCAGCAGTTCCAGCCACGACAGGGGGCGTAAGCACTACGAGCAGTACGTC. This encodes CASSSSHDRGRKHYEQYV.

This chain links TRBV19 with TRBJ1-5, with TRBD1 as a possible D gene (5 bases). Looked up from germline, CDR1 is LNHDA and CDR2 is SQIVND (reference sequence). The CDR3 has 15 amino acids. Deletions cut 0 bases from V and 7 bases from J, with 13 bases between. The CDR3 DNA follows: TGTGCCAGTAGTATAGACCCCGGGGGGGAACAGCCCCAGCATTTT. It yields the protein CASSIDPGGEQPQHF.